Listed here are 31 T cell receptor beta chains from one sample, sequenced in a study of shared clonotypes between healthy human individuals. Profiling relied on immunoSEQ multiplex PCR, and the TCRdb table lists in-frame clones only, not all of them. This sample carries 2 million to 3 million clones, 93% of them seen once, and the ten largest clones take 0.36%. The sample was naive CD4+ T cells from PBMCs. Subset defined: CD45RA+ positively selected. The receptors were gathered from a man between 18 and 29 years old in good health. Some clones in this sample may be carry-over from other donors' samples.

The V call is TRBV30, the J call TRBJ1-3; 7 bases agree with TRBD1. This CDR3 comprises 15 residues. Germline lookup yields CDR1 GTSNPN and CDR2 SVGIG (reference sequence). V shed 5 bases and J 0 bases; nucleotides not matched to a gene: 7. The DNA of the CDR3 is TGTGCCTGGTCCGGGACAGCGCACTCTGGAAACACCATATATTTT. This sequence encodes CAWSGTAHSGNTIYF.

The J gene is TRBJ2-1, the V gene TRBV7-9, with 8 bases lining up with TRBD1. The junction had 6 bases not matched to a gene; V was cut back by 5 bases and J by 6 bases. The CDR3 totals 14 residues. Germline CDR1 is SEHNR and CDR2 is FQNEAQ (reference sequence). In DNA, the CDR3 is TGTGCCAGCAGCCCACGGACAGGGTCCAATGAGCAGTTCTTC. Translating gives CASSPRTGSNEQFF.

This clone was observed once. V is TRBV5-5 and J is TRBJ1-1; possible D gene TRBD1, 5 bases. The V gene lost 3 bases and the J gene lost 6 bases, with 15 bases spanning the gap. CDR3 length equals 14 residues. CDR1 and CDR2 from the germline V gene are SGHKS and YYEKEE (reference sequence). In nucleotides, the CDR3 is TGTGCCAGCAGCTGGGGCCAGGGTGGCCCTGAAGCTTTCTTT. It yields the protein CASSWGQGGPEAFF.

This chain uses TRBV2 with TRBJ2-1; TRBD2 matches at 8 bases. Germline loops: CDR1 SNHLY, CDR2 FYNNEI. V dropped 1 base and J dropped 12; count of bases not matched to a gene: 5. The CDR3 totals 13 residues. The CDR3 nucleotides are TGTGCCAGCAGTGAAGAAGCGGGAGTAGCGCAGTTCTTC. Translating gives CASSEEAGVAQFF.

The CDR3 DNA reads as TGTGCCAGCAAGTCCGCTAGCGGCTCCTACAATGAGCAGTTCTTC. Translating it yields CASKSASGSYNEQFF. This chain joins TRBV5-6 and TRBJ2-1, with 7 bases identical to TRBD2. The CDR3 spans 15 residues. Germline CDR1 reads SGHDT; CDR2 reads YYEEEE. Trimming removed 6 bases from V and 0 bases from J; junction bases left unmatched: 6.

The CDR3 protein is CATSESGDQPQHF. The CDR3 DNA reads as TGTGCCACCTCGGAATCAGGGGATCAGCCCCAGCATTTT. V gene TRBV10-3 combines with J gene TRBJ1-5; TRBD1 is a possible D gene (6 bases). Germline V gene lookup returns CDR1 ENHRY and CDR2 SYGVKD. There are 13 residues in the CDR3. V was trimmed by 10 bases and J by 5 bases, leaving 15 bases between them.

The rearrangement links TRBV9 to TRBJ2-3; no definite D call. Germline CDR1 SGDLS, CDR2 YYNGEE. This CDR3 comprises 12 residues. Deletions cut 0 bases from V and 6 bases from J, with 5 bases between. CDR3 in DNA: TGTGCCAGCAGCGTAGGGTTGGATACGCAGTATTTT. Translation: CASSVGLDTQYF. Based on the CDR3 plus reference TRBV9 and TRBJ2-3, the full variable domain is DSGVTQTPKHLITATGQRVTLRCSPRSGDLSVYWYQQSLDQGLQFLIQYYNGEERAKGNILERFSAQQFPDLHSELNLSSLELGDSALYFCASSVGLDTQYFGPGTRLTVL.

V and J are TRBV4-2 and TRBJ1-1, with a possible D match to TRBD1 (6 bases). Trimming removed 5 bases at V and 1 base at J, with 26 bases between. This CDR3 has 19 residues. CDR1 is LGHNA and CDR2 is YNFKEQ in the germline V gene. The CDR3 nucleotides read TGTGCCAGCAGCGTTGAGGCAGGGGTTTACCCGGGGGGGAACACTGAAGCTTTCTTT. Translated: CASSVEAGVYPGGNTEAFF.

The rearrangement uses TRBV19 and TRBJ2-1; 9 bases map to TRBD2. This CDR3 region has 14 residues. Germline V gene data show CDR1 as LNHDA and CDR2 as SQIVND (reference sequence). Trimming removed 6 bases from V and 12 bases from J; junction bases left unmatched: 12. The CDR3 loop is CASRSGGGRALQFF. The CDR3 DNA reads TGTGCCAGTAGATCCGGAGGCGGGAGGGCCTTGCAGTTCTTC.

This sequence joins TRBV4-1 and TRBJ1-1, with D tentatively TRBD1 (5 bases). Between the trimmed V and J ends, which lost 4 bases and 4 bases, there was a span of 19 bases. Per germline, CDR1 MGHRA and CDR2 YSYEKL. This CDR3 region has 16 residues. CDR3 amino acids: CASSRGPIQQGTEAFF. Written as DNA, the CDR3 is TGCGCCAGCAGCCGAGGGCCTATCCAGCAGGGCACTGAAGCTTTCTTT.

This clone was seen only once. The rearrangement joins TRBV6-5 to TRBJ1-5; D call uncertain. CDR1 and CDR2 from the germline V gene are MNHEY and SVGAGI. Trimming pared 6 bases from V and 1 base from J, leaving 13 bases between. This CDR3 is built from 15 residues. The CDR3 DNA follows: TGTGCCAGCAGCCGTAGTCGAGGCAGCAATCAGCCCCAGCATTTT. Translated: CASSRSRGSNQPQHF.

This rearrangement joins TRBV27 to TRBJ2-7; 11 bases line up with TRBD2. The CDR3 has 16 residues. The junction had 6 bases not matched to a gene; V was cut back by 5 bases and J by 0 bases. Germline loops: CDR1 MNHEY, CDR2 SMNVEV (reference sequence). The CDR3: CASSLAGGDNSYEQYF. CDR3 sequence (DNA): TGTGCCAGCAGTCTAGCGGGAGGTGACAACTCCTACGAGCAGTACTTC.

This clone has only one observation. DNA of the CDR3: TGTGCCAGCAGCTTAAGGGACAGGGAGGTTGCTGGGGCCAACGTCCTGACTTTC. Translated: CASSLRDREVAGANVLTF. This chain joins TRBV7-3 and TRBJ2-6, with 9 bases that match TRBD1. The CDR3 is 18 amino acids. CDR1 and CDR2 from the germline V gene are SGHTA and FQGTGA. After removal of 1 base from V and 2 bases from J, the junction contained 6 bases not matched to a gene.

This clone was picked up one time. This chain joins TRBV28 and TRBJ1-4; D is unclear. Trimming pared 8 bases from V and 3 bases from J, leaving 4 bases between. Looked up from germline, CDR1 is MDHEN and CDR2 is SYDVKM. CDR3 length: 11 amino acids. The CDR3 loop reads CASGPNEKLFF. The CDR3, as DNA: TGTGCCAGCGGTCCTAATGAAAAACTGTTTTTT.

The gene calls are TRBV28 and TRBJ1-3; D not resolved. The CDR3 consists of 15 residues. CDR1 and CDR2 (germline): MDHEN, SYDVKM. The ends were cut back, 6 bases at V and 0 bases at J, with 12 bases in the middle. The CDR3 region has the DNA TGTGCCAGCAGCCCAGACGCTAGCTCTGGAAACACCATATATTTT. Amino acid sequence: CASSPDASSGNTIYF.

V gene TRBV7-2 combines with J gene TRBJ2-2; 10 bases are a match to TRBD1. CDR3 length equals 17 residues. Germline assignment: CDR1 SGHTA and CDR2 FQGNSA. V was clipped by 5 bases and J by 0 bases; unmatched bases: 6. CDR3 region: CASSVRQGAPNTGELFF. The DNA for the CDR3 is TGTGCCAGCAGCGTTAGACAGGGGGCGCCGAACACCGGGGAGCTGTTTTTT.

The chain recombines TRBV20-1 with TRBJ1-1; weak D call: TRBD1 (5 bases). The CDR3 totals 11 residues. Germline assignment: CDR1 DFQATT and CDR2 SNEGSKA (reference sequence). V was shortened by 6 bases and J by 11 bases, with 16 bases between the two germline ends. CDR3 loop: CSATRDEAAFF. The CDR3 bases are TGCAGTGCCACCCGGGACGAGGCTGCTTTCTTT.

The chain has TRBV27 and TRBJ2-7, with D unclear. Germline lookup yields CDR1 MNHEY and CDR2 SMNVEV (reference sequence). The ends were cut back, 3 bases at V and 3 bases at J, with 9 bases in the middle. The CDR3 extends over 13 amino acids. CDR3 nucleotide sequence: TGTGCCAGCAGTTTCGGAGCTTTCTACGAGCAGTACTTC. Translated: CASSFGAFYEQYF.

This clone was detected once. The V call is TRBV2, the J call TRBJ2-1, with unresolved D. Trimming took 4 bases from V and 8 from J, leaving 6 bases between them. CDR3 size: 11 residues. Germline lookup yields CDR1 SNHLY and CDR2 FYNNEI. CDR3 loop: CASSGEYEQFF. The CDR3, as DNA: TGTGCCAGCAGTGGAGAATATGAGCAGTTCTTC. The full variable domain, in which reference TRBV2 and TRBJ2-1 provide the parts outside the CDR3, is EPEVTQTPSHQVTQMGQEVILRCVPISNHLYFYWYRQILGQKVEFLVSFYNNEISEKSEIFDDQFSVERPDGSNFTLKIRSTKLEDSAMYFCASSGEYEQFFGPGTRLTVL.

J is TRBJ1-2 and V is TRBV7-3, with 8 positions matching TRBD1. Germline CDR1 SGHTA, CDR2 FQGTGA. The junction had 4 bases not matched to a gene; V was cut back by 5 bases and J by 2 bases. The CDR3 runs to 14 residues. The CDR3 nucleotides are TGTGCCAGCAGCCCGAGACAGGGGAACTATGGCTACACCTTC. Its protein product is CASSPRQGNYGYTF.

The rearrangement uses TRBV29-1 and TRBJ2-7, with TRBD1 matching 7 bases. From germline, CDR1 is SQVTM and CDR2 ANQGSEA. This CDR3 spans 16 amino acids. After removal of 7 bases from V and 3 bases from J, the junction contained 18 bases not matched to a gene. CDR3 sequence (DNA): TGCAGCGCCCTTCCTTATTACAGGGGATGGGGCTACGAGCAGTACTTC. The encoded protein is CSALPYYRGWGYEQYF.

The chain uses TRBV18 and TRBJ2-5; D possibly matches TRBD1 or TRBD2 (5 bases each). The CDR3 runs to 12 residues. Germline V gene sequence: CDR1 KGHSH, CDR2 LQKENI. Trimming left V 5 bases short and J 3 bases short, with 7 bases between. The CDR3 here is CASSWGKETQYF. The CDR3 region has the DNA TGTGCCAGCTCATGGGGGAAAGAGACCCAGTACTTC.

The chain combines TRBV7-9 with TRBJ2-3; 12 nucleotides align to TRBD2. From germline, CDR1 is SEHNR and CDR2 FQNEAQ (reference sequence). CDR3 length: 17 residues. Germline trimming cut 1 base from V and 5 bases from J; bases unmatched to any gene: 7. The CDR3 DNA is TGTGCCAGCAGCTTAGGTACTAGCGGGAGGAGAGGAGATACGCAGTATTTT. Its protein product is CASSLGTSGRRGDTQYF.

This chain uses TRBV6-5 with TRBJ1-4; 7 bases map to TRBD1. CDR1 is MNHEY and CDR2 is SVGAGI in the germline V gene. The CDR3 totals 14 residues. After removal of 6 bases from V and 8 bases from J, the junction contained 9 bases not matched to a gene. The CDR3 sequence is CASSLDRVEEKLFF. CDR3 in DNA: TGTGCCAGCAGCCTCGACAGGGTCGAGGAAAAACTGTTTTTT.

The chain links TRBV27 to TRBJ1-5, with D hard to call. This CDR3 is built from 14 residues. The V end lost 7 bases, the J end lost 1 base, and 11 bases lay between the germline ends. Germline V gene sequence: CDR1 MNHEY, CDR2 SMNVEV (reference sequence). The CDR3 region has the DNA TGTGCCAGCATAAGGCAGCGGAGCAATCAGCCCCAGCATTTT. Translation gives CASIRQRSNQPQHF.

Concerning this clone: Distinct nucleotide sequences in the sample also encode this CDR3. The V and J genes are TRBV5-4 and TRBJ2-3, with TRBD2 as a possible D gene (6 bases). V gave up 4 bases and J gave up 0 bases, with 9 bases separating them. From germline, CDR1 is SGHNT and CDR2 YYREEE (reference sequence). This CDR3 is built from 14 residues. CDR3 loop: CASSLSGSTDTQYF. The CDR3 DNA reads as TGTGCCAGCAGCCTTAGCGGTAGCACAGATACGCAGTATTTT.

This clone was seen once. The gene calls are TRBV28 and TRBJ1-3, with 8 bases lining up with TRBD1. This CDR3 comprises 16 residues. Germline trimming cut 4 bases from V and 0 bases from J; bases unmatched to any gene: 5. Per germline, CDR1 MDHEN and CDR2 SYDVKM. The chain's CDR3 is CASSSGTGPSGNTIYF. In DNA, the CDR3 is TGTGCCAGCAGTTCCGGGACAGGTCCCTCTGGAAACACCATATATTTT.

The J gene is TRBJ2-2, the V gene TRBV6-5, with D tentatively TRBD1 (5 bases). In germline, CDR1 is MNHEY, CDR2 SVGAGI. The CDR3 extends over 15 amino acids. Trimming stripped 2 bases from V and 3 bases from J, with 10 bases between. This CDR3 is CASSYGRVDTGELFF. The CDR3 region has the DNA TGTGCCAGCAGTTACGGCAGGGTGGACACCGGGGAGCTGTTTTTT.

The gene calls are TRBV4-3 and TRBJ2-3; 8 positions match TRBD2. This CDR3 has 16 residues. J was trimmed by 6 bases and V by 0 bases; bases with no gene match: 8. Germline assignment: CDR1 LGHNA and CDR2 YSLEER. CDR3 sequence: CASSQETLAEKDTQYF. The CDR3 DNA is TGCGCCAGCAGCCAAGAGACACTAGCGGAGAAGGATACGCAGTATTTT.

The CDR3 bases are TGTGCCAGTAGTATAGGGGAAAAAGATACGCAGTATTTT. Amino acids: CASSIGEKDTQYF. V is TRBV19 and J is TRBJ2-3, with no clear D. Looked up from germline, CDR1 is LNHDA and CDR2 is SQIVND (reference sequence). The CDR3 extends over 13 amino acids. V lost 1 base and J 5 bases, leaving 7 bases between the germline ends.

The V gene is TRBV28, the J gene TRBJ1-1; possibly TRBD1 for D (5 bases). V lost 3 bases to trimming and J lost 8 bases, with 13 bases between them. CDR3 size: 13 residues. Looked up from germline, CDR1 is MDHEN and CDR2 is SYDVKM. The CDR3 sequence is CASSFQGLREAFF. Written as DNA, the CDR3 is TGTGCCAGCAGTTTCCAGGGATTGAGGGAAGCTTTCTTT.